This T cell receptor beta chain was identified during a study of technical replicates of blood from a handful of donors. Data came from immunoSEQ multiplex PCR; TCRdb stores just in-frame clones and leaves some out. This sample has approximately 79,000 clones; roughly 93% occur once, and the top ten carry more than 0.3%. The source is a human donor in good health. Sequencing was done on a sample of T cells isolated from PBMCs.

CDR3 sequence reads: CASSPGQGNYEQYF. CDR3 DNA: TGTGCCAGCAGTCCCGGACAGGGGAACTACGAGCAGTACTTC. The chain has TRBV28 and TRBJ2-7, with 9 nucleotides matching TRBD1. CDR1 MDHEN and CDR2 SYDVKM come from the germline V gene. Trimming at V came to 5 bases and at J to 3 bases, leaving 5 bases not matched to a gene. The CDR3 loop spans 14 amino acids. The variable domain in full, completed from reference TRBV28 and TRBJ2-7, reads DVKVTQSSRYLVKRTGEKVFLECVQDMDHENMFWYRQDPGLGLRLIYFSYDVKMKEKGDIPEGYSVSREKKERFSLILESASTNQTSMYLCASSPGQGNYEQYFGPGTRLTVT.